The 32 T cell receptor beta chains below all came from one sample that was sequenced in a study of blood T cell repertoires in COVID-19. Clones were read by immunoSEQ multiplex PCR, and TCRdb kept only the in-frame ones, dropping some. The repertoire holds approximately 74,000 clones, with around 93% as singletons. Specimen: peripheral blood. The receptors come from a woman aged 60-75 years with active COVID-19.

This chain links TRBV5-4 with TRBJ2-3; 7 nucleotides line up with TRBD1. Germline CDR1 reads SGHNT; CDR2 reads YYREEE (reference sequence). CDR3 length equals 16 residues. Unmatched junction bases numbered 11, after V lost 1 base and J lost 6 bases. The CDR3 DNA sequence: TGTGCCAGCAGCTTGCGGCGAGGGGGCGGCTCGGATACGCAGTATTTT. Its protein product is CASSLRRGGGSDTQYF.

The genes are TRBV5-1 and TRBJ1-2; no firm D call. This CDR3 has 13 amino acids. The ends were cut back, 4 bases at V and 4 bases at J, with 11 bases in the middle. Germline values: CDR1 SGHRS, CDR2 YFSETQ. DNA for the CDR3: TGCGCCAGCAGCAATACTTACAGCTATGGCTACACCTTC. Translated, it gives CASSNTYSYGYTF.

This chain connects TRBV11-2 to TRBJ2-1; a possible D gene is TRBD2 (7 bases). The CDR3 is 17 amino acids. Germline V CDR1 and CDR2: SGHAT, FQNNGV. The ends were cut back, 7 bases at V and 4 bases at J, with 23 bases in the middle. CDR3 sequence reads: CASTTRGAGVWYNEQFF. The CDR3, as DNA: TGTGCCAGCACCACCCGGGGGGCGGGAGTCTGGTACAATGAGCAGTTCTTC.

The chain joins TRBV5-1 to TRBJ1-3, with D maybe TRBD1 (5 bases). Germline V CDR1 and CDR2: SGHRS, YFSETQ. V lost 1 base and J 3 bases, leaving 11 bases between the germline ends. The CDR3 extends over 15 amino acids. This CDR3 is CASSLRQGGGNTIYF. In nucleotides, the CDR3 is TGCGCCAGCAGCTTGCGGCAGGGTGGTGGAAACACCATATATTTT.

This clone was counted a single time. This chain links TRBV6-1 with TRBJ1-5, with a weak D call TRBD1 (6 bases). This CDR3 comprises 17 residues. Germline CDR1 is MNHNS and CDR2 is SASEGT. Trimming removed 4 bases from V and 6 bases from J, with 22 bases in between. The CDR3 spells CASSGPDRGGVSQPQHF. The CDR3 region has the DNA TGTGCCAGCAGTGGGCCTGACCGAGGGGGAGTGAGTCAGCCCCAGCATTTT.

The J gene is TRBJ2-7, the V gene TRBV7-7; a weak D match, TRBD1 (6 bases). V lost 0 bases to trimming and J lost 5 bases, with 11 bases between them. This CDR3 has 14 residues. CDR1 SSHAT and CDR2 FNYEAQ come from the germline V gene (reference sequence). In nucleotides, the CDR3 is TGTGCCAGCAGCTTAGCACTACAGGGCCACGAGCAGTACTTC. Residues: CASSLALQGHEQYF.

This chain joins TRBV7-2 and TRBJ2-1; 9 nucleotides agree with TRBD2. Germline V gene lookup returns CDR1 SGHTA and CDR2 FQGNSA. V trimming: 2 bases; J trimming: 7 bases; junction bases outside the gene matches: 12. The CDR3 has 17 amino acids. The CDR3 sequence is CASSLYMAGGPGNEQFF. DNA of the CDR3: TGTGCCAGCAGCTTATACATGGCGGGAGGGCCAGGGAATGAGCAGTTCTTC.

This chain uses TRBV7-9 with TRBJ2-7, with D perhaps matching TRBD2 (6 bases). This CDR3 has 14 residues. The germline V gene encodes CDR1 SEHNR and CDR2 FQNEAQ (reference sequence). V was clipped by 5 bases and J by 3 bases, with 14 bases between them. CDR3 sequence (DNA): TGTGCCAGCAGCCCGGGGGAACCAAACTACGAGCAGTACTTC. Its protein product is CASSPGEPNYEQYF.

The rearrangement joins TRBV5-6 to TRBJ2-1; D is uncertain. This CDR3 is 13 amino acids long. Germline CDR1 reads SGHDT; CDR2 reads YYEEEE. The V end lost 3 bases, the J end lost 10 bases, and 14 bases lay between the germline ends. The CDR3: CASSYAVAQEQFF. CDR3 nucleotide sequence: TGTGCCAGCAGCTACGCCGTGGCCCAAGAGCAGTTCTTC.

The rearrangement links TRBV6-2 or TRBV6-3 to TRBJ2-1; 8 bases line up with TRBD2. The ends lost 0 bases at V and 14 bases at J; junction bases unmatched: 15. CDR1 and CDR2 (germline): MNHEY, SVGEGT. The CDR3 is made up of 16 amino acids. The CDR3 nucleotides are TGTGCCAGCAGTTACTCCCCTAGCGGGCCGTATCCCGGGAAGTTCTTC. This sequence encodes CASSYSPSGPYPGKFF.

For this clone: Distinct nucleotide sequences in the sample also encode this CDR3. This sequence joins TRBV11-2 and TRBJ2-3, with D possibly TRBD1 on 6 matching bases. Germline values: CDR1 SGHAT, CDR2 FQNNGV. The CDR3 runs 14 residues. Trimming stripped 2 bases from V and 3 bases from J, with 9 bases between. The CDR3 DNA is TGTGCCAGCAGCTTAATAGGGGGTACAGATACGCAGTATTTT. This gives the protein CASSLIGGTDTQYF.

The chain recombines TRBV28 with TRBJ2-5; 11 bases fit TRBD2. The CDR3 sequence is 18 residues long. Unmatched junction bases numbered 13, after V lost 2 bases and J lost 5 bases. Germline-derived CDR1 and CDR2 are MDHEN and SYDVKM. Here the CDR3 reads CASSLLGLAAVNGETQYF. In DNA, the CDR3 is TGTGCCAGCAGTTTACTGGGACTAGCGGCCGTAAATGGGGAGACCCAGTACTTC. The entire variable domain, with the rest obtained from reference TRBV28 and TRBJ2-5, is as follows: DVKVTQSSRYLVKRTGEKVFLECVQDMDHENMFWYRQDPGLGLRLIYFSYDVKMKEKGDIPEGYSVSREKKERFSLILESASTNQTSMYLCASSLLGLAAVNGETQYFGPGTRLLVL.

This rearrangement joins TRBV30 to TRBJ2-5, with 8 bases lining up with TRBD2. CDR1 is GTSNPN and CDR2 is SVGIG in the germline V gene (reference sequence). J lost 7 bases, V lost 5 bases, and 12 bases had no gene match. The length of the CDR3 is 14 residues. CDR3 loop: CAWGGREARGTQYF. The CDR3 nucleotides read TGTGCCTGGGGGGGGCGGGAGGCCCGAGGGACCCAGTACTTC.

This rearrangement joins TRBV24-1 to TRBJ2-7, with TRBD2 matching 13 bases. V was clipped by 4 bases and J by 1 base; unmatched bases: 3. Germline V gives CDR1 KGHDR, CDR2 SFDVKD. This CDR3 region has 16 residues. The CDR3 nucleotides are TGTGCCACCAGTGACCCGACTAGCGGGAGGTCCTACGAGCAGTACTTC. Residues: CATSDPTSGRSYEQYF.

The chain is built from TRBV1 and TRBJ2-3; the table's D call, TRBD1, has no DNA check behind it. TRBV1 is assigned pseudogene status. The CDR3 has 16 residues. The DNA for the CDR3 is TGCACCAGCAGCCAGGGCCCGGGACAGGGGACAGATACGCAGTATTTT. It is translated as CTSSQGPGQGTDTQYF.

This sequence joins TRBV7-2 and TRBJ2-3; TRBD2 aligns across 13 bases. The germline gives CDR1 SGHTA, CDR2 FQGNSA. This CDR3 has 16 residues. V shed 3 bases and J 3 bases; nucleotides not matched to a gene: 3. CDR3 loop: CASSFTSGRATDTQYF. CDR3 nucleotide sequence: TGTGCCAGCAGCTTTACTAGCGGGAGGGCAACAGATACGCAGTATTTT.

The chain joins TRBV27 to TRBJ2-5; 10 nucleotides match TRBD2. The CDR3 contains 20 residues. V lost 3 bases, J lost 5 bases, and 21 bases stayed unmatched. Germline-derived CDR1 and CDR2 are MNHEY and SMNVEV (reference sequence). The CDR3 DNA reads as TGTGCCAGCAGTTTCCGAGCGGGAGGGCCCCAATTGCCGCAGTGGGAGACCCAGTACTTC. Translated: CASSFRAGGPQLPQWETQYF.

The rearrangement uses TRBV18 and TRBJ1-2, with 9 bases aligning to TRBD1. Per the germline V gene, CDR1 is KGHSH and CDR2 is LQKENI. The ends lost 4 bases at V and 3 bases at J; junction bases unmatched: 6. The CDR3 is 15 amino acids. The CDR3: CASSLTGTGHYGYTF. CDR3 in DNA: TGTGCCAGCTCACTAACCGGGACAGGGCACTATGGCTACACCTTC. The full variable domain, in which reference TRBV18 and TRBJ1-2 provide the parts outside the CDR3, is NAGVMQNPRHLVRRRGQEARLRCSPMKGHSHVYWYRQLPEEGLKFMVYLQKENIIDESGMPKERFSAEFPKEGPSILRIQQVVRGDSAAYFCASSLTGTGHYGYTFGSGTRLTVV.

The rearrangement joins TRBV15 to TRBJ2-1; D unclear. V was clipped by 0 bases and J by 3 bases, with 12 bases between them. This CDR3 has 16 amino acids. Germline CDR1 and CDR2: LNHNV and YYDKDF (reference sequence). CDR3 nucleotides: TGTGCCACCAGCAGAGATTCCCACAACAACTACAATGAGCAGTTCTTC. This sequence encodes CATSRDSHNNYNEQFF.

V usage is TRBV18 and J usage is TRBJ1-4; D is unresolved. Trimming shortened V by 2 bases and J by 2 bases, and 6 bases separated the two germline ends. The CDR3 length is 14 residues. Per germline, CDR1 KGHSH and CDR2 LQKENI. For the CDR3, the DNA is TGTGCCAGCTCACCAGGAGGGACTAATGAAAAACTGTTTTTT. Translating it yields CASSPGGTNEKLFF.

This clone was seen only once. V gene TRBV15 combines with J gene TRBJ2-7; 7 positions match TRBD2. The V and J ends lost 1 base and 2 bases, in that order; junction bases with no gene match: 2. This CDR3 spans 14 amino acids. The germline V gene encodes CDR1 LNHNV and CDR2 YYDKDF (reference sequence). CDR3 bases: TGTGCCACCAGCAGAGCGGGAGGTCCCTACGAGCAGTACTTC. Translation gives CATSRAGGPYEQYF. Full variable domain (outside the CDR3, taken from reference TRBV15 and TRBJ2-7): DAMVIQNPRYQVTQFGKPVTLSCSQTLNHNVMYWYQQKSSQAPKLLFHYYDKDFNNEADTPDNFQSRRPNTSFCFLDIRSPGLGDTAMYLCATSRAGGPYEQYFGPGTRLTVT.

The V call is TRBV5-1, the J call TRBJ2-2, with 7 bases that match TRBD1. V lost 4 bases, J lost 6 bases, and 9 bases stayed unmatched. Germline CDR1 is SGHRS and CDR2 is YFSETQ. The CDR3 length is 15 residues. CDR3 amino acids: CASSARTGRAGELFF. CDR3 in DNA: TGCGCCAGCAGCGCCAGGACAGGTCGGGCCGGGGAGCTGTTTTTT.

The chain uses TRBV6-5 and TRBJ2-1; 7 bases align to TRBD2. The CDR3 is 14 amino acids. CDR1 is MNHEY and CDR2 is SVGAGI in the germline V gene. The trim removed 5 bases at V and 7 bases at J, leaving 8 bases unmatched. The CDR3 is CASSPSGMVNEQFF. The CDR3 region has the DNA TGTGCCAGCAGTCCAAGCGGGATGGTGAATGAGCAGTTCTTC.

The chain combines TRBV4-1 with TRBJ1-4, with 8 bases matching TRBD1. In germline, CDR1 is MGHRA, CDR2 YSYEKL. The CDR3 totals 15 residues. J was trimmed by 4 bases and V by 3 bases; bases with no gene match: 4. CDR3 nucleotide sequence: TGCGCCAGCAGCCAGCCGGACAGGGTTAATGAAAAACTGTTTTTT. It yields the protein CASSQPDRVNEKLFF.

V gene TRBV27 combines with J gene TRBJ2-1, with D tentatively TRBD2 (5 bases). CDR3 length: 15 amino acids. Germline CDR1 is MNHEY and CDR2 is SMNVEV (reference sequence). Trimming pared 3 bases from V and 2 bases from J, leaving 11 bases between. The CDR3 DNA follows: TGTGCCAGCAGTTTCTCTAGCCGTCCCTACAATGAGCAGTTCTTC. This translates into CASSFSSRPYNEQFF.

The chain carries TRBV19 and TRBJ1-1; 7 bases are shared with TRBD1. The CDR3 totals 15 residues. Germline V gives CDR1 LNHDA, CDR2 SQIVND (reference sequence). The junction had 11 bases not matched to a gene; V was cut back by 5 bases and J by 5 bases. The CDR3 coding sequence is TGTGCCAGTAGTTCATGGGAGACAGGGAGGACTGAAGCTTTCTTT. This gives the protein CASSSWETGRTEAFF.

This chain connects TRBV15 to TRBJ2-7, with a tentative D call TRBD2 (6 bases). V shed 0 bases and J shed 5 bases, with 14 bases lying between them. The CDR3 totals 15 residues. CDR1 is LNHNV, CDR2 YYDKDF, per germline (reference sequence). For the CDR3, the DNA is TGTGCCACCAGCAGAGAAAGAGGCGGGGTCCACGAGCAGTACTTC. Translated, it gives CATSRERGGVHEQYF.

The CDR3 sequence: CASSPYWTEDYGYTF. For the CDR3, the DNA is TGTGCCAGCAGTCCCTATTGGACGGAGGACTATGGCTACACCTTC. The gene calls are TRBV27 and TRBJ1-2; the D is unclear. The CDR3 is 15 residues long. Trimming pared 5 bases from V and 3 bases from J, leaving 16 bases between. Germline values: CDR1 MNHEY, CDR2 SMNVEV (reference sequence).

CDR3 residues: CASSLGGRADPAYNEQFF. As DNA, the CDR3 is TGTGCCAGCAGCTTGGGGGGCAGGGCAGACCCGGCTTACAATGAGCAGTTCTTC. The V call is TRBV5-4, the J call TRBJ2-1, with a weak D call TRBD1 (5 bases). V shed 0 bases and J shed 4 bases, with 20 bases lying between them. In germline, CDR1 is SGHNT, CDR2 YYREEE (reference sequence). This CDR3 comprises 18 residues.

The genes are TRBV28 and TRBJ2-5; possible D gene TRBD1, 5 bases. The CDR3 loop spans 14 amino acids. V dropped 7 bases and J dropped 4 bases, with 16 bases sitting between them. Germline V lookup: CDR1 MDHEN, CDR2 SYDVKM. The CDR3 DNA follows: TGTGCCAGCAACACTCCAGGGTATCGAGAGACCCAGTACTTC. This codes for CASNTPGYRETQYF.

This sequence joins TRBV6-1 and TRBJ1-5; tentative D call: TRBD1 (6 bases). The V end lost 0 bases, the J end lost 1 base, and 13 bases lay between the germline ends. The CDR3 covers 17 residues. From germline, CDR1 is MNHNS and CDR2 SASEGT. The CDR3 protein is CASSEAILQGSNQPQHF. The CDR3 bases are TGTGCCAGCAGTGAAGCTATTCTCCAGGGGAGCAATCAGCCCCAGCATTTT.

The CDR3 DNA sequence: TGTGCCAGCAGTTCGGGACAGGGAAACATTCAGTACTTC. This encodes CASSSGQGNIQYF. This chain connects TRBV27 to TRBJ2-4, with TRBD1 identical over 9 bases. The CDR3 sequence is 13 residues long. V trimming: 4 bases; J trimming: 6 bases; junction bases outside the gene matches: 1. Germline V gives CDR1 MNHEY, CDR2 SMNVEV (reference sequence).